This record looks at one T cell receptor (beta chain) sequence and its context. What it recognizes is unknown. The data were obtained in a study of neoadjuvant anti-PD-1 for oral cavity cancer. Overall study results and limits: Pretreatment Treg/Th17 ratio correlated inversely with post-treatment tumor clonality.

The time point was: after neoadjuvant nivolumab, at surgical resection. Patients had newly diagnosed, untreated stage II-IVA oral cavity squamous cell carcinoma. Patients had HPV-negative, locally advanced oral cavity squamous cell carcinoma. Analysis of PBMCs was direct, with no culture step. V was shortened by 3 bases and J by 1 base, with 17 bases between the two germline ends. CDR3 length equals 16 residues. The germline V gene has CDR1 SGHNT and CDR2 YYREEE (reference sequence). The repertoire was sequenced with immunoSEQ multiplex PCR; TCRdb's copy has only in-frame clones and lacks some. The data show just under 70,000 clones, more than 75% seen once.

The rearrangement joins TRBV5-4 to TRBJ2-7, with a weak D call TRBD1 (5 bases). Sequenced material: PBMCs, taken after nivolumab (anti-PD-1) treatment. The TCR comes from a person between 35 and 79 years old with oral cavity squamous cell carcinoma. CDR3 loop: CASSYSRTNASYEQYF. The DNA of the CDR3 is TGTGCCAGCAGCTATTCCCGGACAAATGCTTCCTACGAGCAGTACTTC.